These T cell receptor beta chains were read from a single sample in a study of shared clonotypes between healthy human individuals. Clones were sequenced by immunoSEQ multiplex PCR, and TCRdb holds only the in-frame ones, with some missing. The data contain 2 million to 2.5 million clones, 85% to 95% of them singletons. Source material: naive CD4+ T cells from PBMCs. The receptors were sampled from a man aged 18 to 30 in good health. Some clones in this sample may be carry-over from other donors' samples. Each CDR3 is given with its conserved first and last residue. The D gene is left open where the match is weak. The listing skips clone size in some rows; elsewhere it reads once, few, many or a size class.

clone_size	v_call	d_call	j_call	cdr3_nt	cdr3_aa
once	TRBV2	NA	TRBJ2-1	TGTGCCAGCAGTGAGGGTGGCGGCCCGTACAATGAGCAGTTCTTC	CASSEGGGPYNEQFF
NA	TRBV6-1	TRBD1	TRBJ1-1	TGTGCCAGCAGTACCATGGACAGGGGTCGTGGTGAAGCTTTCTTT	CASSTMDRGRGEAFF
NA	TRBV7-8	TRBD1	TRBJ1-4	TGTGCCAGCAGCCCTGGGACAGTATCTAATGAAAAACTGTTTTTT	CASSPGTVSNEKLFF
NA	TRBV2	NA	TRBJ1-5	TGTGCCAGCAGGGTGGGGCTTAGCAATCAGCCCCAGCATTTT	CASRVGLSNQPQHF
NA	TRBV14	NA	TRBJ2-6	TGTGCCAGCAGCCAAGAGACCTCTGGGGCCAACGTCCTGACTTTC	CASSQETSGANVLTF
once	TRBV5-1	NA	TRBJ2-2	TGCGCCAGCATCAACCACGGGGGAGGCACCGGGGAGCTGTTTTTT	CASINHGGGTGELFF
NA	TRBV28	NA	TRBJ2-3	TGTGCCAGCAGTTCCGCGGGGAAGCGCGCAGATACGCAGTATTTT	CASSSAGKRADTQYF
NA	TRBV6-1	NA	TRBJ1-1	TGTGCCAGCTTCGACAGAAACACTGAAGCTTTCTTT	CASFDRNTEAFF
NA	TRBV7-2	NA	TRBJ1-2	TGTGCCAGCAGCTCCCCTCGGGCAGGACTCAGCCCGACGAGGTATGGCTACACCTTC	CASSSPRAGLSPTRYGYTF
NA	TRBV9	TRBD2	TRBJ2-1	TGTGCCAGCAGCGTAGGAGGTCTAGCGGGAGGGTTGGTGGTGCAGTTCTTC	CASSVGGLAGGLVVQFF
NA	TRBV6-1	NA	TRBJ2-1	TGTGCCAGCAGTGAAGGAAAGGATTTTGACAATGAGCAGTTCTTC	CASSEGKDFDNEQFF
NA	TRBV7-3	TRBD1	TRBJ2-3	TGTGCCAGCAACCCGGGACAGAGCACAGATACGCAGTATTTT	CASNPGQSTDTQYF
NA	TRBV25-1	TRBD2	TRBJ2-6	TGTGCCAGCAGTGAATACACGGGAGGGTCTGGGGCCAACGTCCTGACTTTC	CASSEYTGGSGANVLTF
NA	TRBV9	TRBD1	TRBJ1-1	TGTGCCAGCAGCGGGCACTTACAGGGGGCCAGCACTGAAGCTTTCTTT	CASSGHLQGASTEAFF
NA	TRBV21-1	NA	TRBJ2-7	TGTGCCAGCAGCCTCCGCAGTGGGGCTAGCGGGTTCATATACGAGCAGTACTTC	CASSLRSGASGFIYEQYF
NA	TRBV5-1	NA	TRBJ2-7	TGCGCCAGCAGCATGCGGGACGGTTCCTACGAGCAGTACTTC	CASSMRDGSYEQYF
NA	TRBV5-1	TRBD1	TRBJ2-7	TGCGCCAGCAGCGCGGGGACAGGGAACGAGCAGTACTTC	CASSAGTGNEQYF
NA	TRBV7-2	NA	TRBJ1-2	TGTGCCAGCAGGCGTACAGGGCCCAACTATGGCTACACCTTC	CASRRTGPNYGYTF
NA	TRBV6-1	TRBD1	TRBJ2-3	TGTGCCAGCAGTGGCGAGACAGGGGTGATCACAGATACGCAGTATTTT	CASSGETGVITDTQYF
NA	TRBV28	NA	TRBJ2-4	TGTGCCAGCAGCCTCGAGGCCAAAAACATTCAGTACTTC	CASSLEAKNIQYF
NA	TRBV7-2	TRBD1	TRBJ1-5	TGTGCCAGCAGCCCCGGGACAGGGGCCCGGGTTCAGCCCCAGCATTTT	CASSPGTGARVQPQHF
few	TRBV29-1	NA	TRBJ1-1	TGCAGCGTCGCCGGCCTCAGGGTGGACACTGAAGCTTTCTTT	CSVAGLRVDTEAFF
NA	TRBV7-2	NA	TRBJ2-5	TGTGCCAGCAGCTTCCAAGGAGGGGAGACCCAGTACTTC	CASSFQGGETQYF
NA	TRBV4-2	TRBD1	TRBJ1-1	TGTGCCAGCAGCCATGCCGACAGGGAAGAAGCTTTCTTT	CASSHADREEAFF
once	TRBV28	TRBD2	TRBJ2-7	TGTGCCAGCAGCCGAGCGGGAGGTACCTCCTACGAGCAGTACTTC	CASSRAGGTSYEQYF
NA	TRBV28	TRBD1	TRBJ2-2	TGTGCCAGCAGTTTCACTGGACAGGGAAGCGGGGAGCTGTTTTTT	CASSFTGQGSGELFF
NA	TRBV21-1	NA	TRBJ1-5	TGTGCCAGCAGCTCCACCACCACAGGGGGCCCCCAGCCCCAGCATTTT	CASSSTTTGGPQPQHF
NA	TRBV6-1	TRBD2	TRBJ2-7	TGTGCCAGCAGTCGACTGCTAGCGGGAGTGCGCGAGCAGTACTTC	CASSRLLAGVREQYF
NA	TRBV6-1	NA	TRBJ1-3	TGTGCCAGCAGTGACAGTGGCACTGGAAACACCATATATTTT	CASSDSGTGNTIYF
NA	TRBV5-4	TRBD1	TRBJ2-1	TGTGCCAGCAGCTTGGTAAGACAGGGTCGCGAGCAGTTCTTC	CASSLVRQGREQFF
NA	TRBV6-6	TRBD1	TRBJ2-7	TGTGCCAGCAGCCACCGGGACAGGGTCTACGAGCAGTACTTC	CASSHRDRVYEQYF